The 6 T cell receptor beta chains given below trace back to one sample, sequenced in a study of T cell repertoires in cytomegalovirus infection. TCRdb reprocessed the reads with MiXCR, giving one entry per CDR3 protein. The sample includes around 530,000 distinct CDR3 sequences, about 26% seen only once; the top ten take around 14%. Sequencing was carried out using PBMCs. These TCRs come from a human donor in good health (CMV status not recorded). Some clones in this sample may be carry-over from other donors' samples.

The J gene is TRBJ2-1, the V gene TRBV7-3, with 9 bases fitting TRBD1. The ends lost 0 bases at V and 2 bases at J; junction bases unmatched: 5. CDR3 length equals 17 residues. The germline V gene has CDR1 SGHTA and CDR2 FQGTGA. CDR3 in DNA: TGTGCCAGCAGCTTAACCTCCGGACAGGGGCCCTACAATGAGCAGTTCTTC. It yields the protein CASSLTSGQGPYNEQFF. The full variable domain, completed using reference TRBV7-3 and TRBJ2-1, is GAGVSQTPSNKVTEKGKYVELRCDPISGHTALYWYRQSLGQGPEFLIYFQGTGAADDSGLPNDRFFAVRPEGSVSTLKIQRTERGDSAVYLCASSLTSGQGPYNEQFFGPGTRLTVL.

The rearrangement links TRBV11-2 to TRBJ1-1; weak D call: TRBD1 (6 bases). The germline gives CDR1 SGHAT, CDR2 FQNNGV. The V end was cut by 11 bases, the J end by 5 bases, with 18 bases between. The CDR3 is 13 amino acids. The CDR3 nucleotides are TGTGCCGGATCCCAGGGGCCGTGGACTGAAGCTTTCTTT. It is translated as CAGSQGPWTEAFF.

This clonotype was recorded once. This sequence joins TRBV12-3 or TRBV12-4 and TRBJ1-4; 8 bases fit TRBD1. The CDR3 length is 14 residues. The V segment lost 6 bases and the J segment 8 bases; nucleotides outside the gene matches: 8. CDR3 coding DNA: TGTGCCAGCAGCCAGACAGGGGTAGGCGAAAAACTGTTTTTT. It specifies CASSQTGVGEKLFF.

The rearrangement joins TRBV20-1 to TRBJ2-2; D is ambiguous. The germline CDR1 and CDR2 sequences are DFQATT and SNEGSKA (reference sequence). V was cut by 1 base and J by 8 bases, with 17 bases left in between. The CDR3 runs 15 residues. The CDR3: CSARGKVSPKGELFF. DNA of the CDR3: TGCAGTGCTAGAGGGAAAGTTAGCCCGAAGGGGGAGCTGTTTTTT.

In DNA, the CDR3 is TGCGCCAGCAGCTTAGACGGGATGGGGAAAAAACTGTTTTTT. Translation gives CASSLDGMGKKLFF. The gene calls are TRBV5-1 and TRBJ1-4; D unclear. V lost 2 bases to trimming and J lost 9 bases, with 14 bases between them. From germline, CDR1 is SGHRS and CDR2 YFSETQ. The CDR3 has 14 residues.

Note on this clonotype: The germline gene is not matched at one end of the junction; a read error may be the cause. The chain is built from TRBV20-1 and TRBJ2-7; D may correspond to TRBD1 or TRBD2 (5 bases each). The V gene's germline CDR1 is DFQATT and CDR2 SNEGSKA (reference sequence). The CDR3 runs to 13 residues. The CDR3 loop reads CITTGRNSYEQYF. DNA of the CDR3: TGTATCACGACGGGACGGAACTCCTACGAGCAGTACTTC.